This TCR beta chain was captured by sequencing in a study of cytomegalovirus exposure and HLA in healthy donors. Researchers ran the PCR with 60 Vbeta and 13 Jbeta primers. As originally analysed: Among the unique TCR beta chains that a later analysis counted, around 82 million in all, roughly 9.9 million were shared. Profiled with immunoSEQ multiplex PCR; TCRdb holds only in-frame clones, not every one. V, J and clone size are those of that table, while D and trimming were read from the DNA. The repertoire holds 100,000 or so clones, with around three quarters as singletons. Study-level findings and limits: For TCR beta chains, V- and J-gene trimming was later linked to a missense DCLRE1C variant.

The CDR3 has 14 amino acids. On this clone: The antigen remains undetermined.

Sequencing used PBMCs. The V call is TRBV12-2, the J call TRBJ2-7; the table's D call, TRBD2, has no DNA check behind it. TRBV12-2 is flagged as a pseudogene. The source of this sequence is a middle-aged woman in good health and CMV-seropositive. CDR3 bases: TGTGCAAGTCGCCGAAGCGGGAGGGGATACGAGCAGTACTTC. Protein: CASRRSGRGYEQYF.